This TCR beta chain came from a study of blood T cell repertoires in COVID-19. Study in general: COVID-19 samples from acute and convalescent phases originated in the United States, Italy and Spain. Nucleic acid was either cDNA or gDNA, and it came from T cells, B-cell-depleted T cells, or PBMCs.

Here immunoSEQ multiplex PCR was the method, and the copy in TCRdb shows in-frame clones only, minus some. The repertoire includes a few hundred thousand clones, just under 90% of them detected once, and less than 1.5% sits in the top ten. Germline V gives CDR1 SNHLY, CDR2 FYNNEI. The CDR3 length is 13 residues. Deletions cut 8 bases from V and 2 bases from J, with 12 bases between. Specimen: PBMCs or T cells enriched from blood (not recorded which). The V gene is TRBV2, the J gene TRBJ2-5; tentative D call: TRBD1 (7 bases). The sequence derives from a man aged 25 to 45 who had recovered from COVID-19. CDR3 DNA sequence: TGTGCCAGCGCGGGGACAGCTCAAGAGACCCAGTACTTC. The encoded protein is CASAGTAQETQYF. Drawing the rest from reference TRBV2 and TRBJ2-5, the complete variable domain is EPEVTQTPSHQVTQMGQEVILRCVPISNHLYFYWYRQILGQKVEFLVSFYNNEISEKSEIFDDQFSVERPDGSNFTLKIRSTKLEDSAMYFCASAGTAQETQYFGPGTRLLVL.